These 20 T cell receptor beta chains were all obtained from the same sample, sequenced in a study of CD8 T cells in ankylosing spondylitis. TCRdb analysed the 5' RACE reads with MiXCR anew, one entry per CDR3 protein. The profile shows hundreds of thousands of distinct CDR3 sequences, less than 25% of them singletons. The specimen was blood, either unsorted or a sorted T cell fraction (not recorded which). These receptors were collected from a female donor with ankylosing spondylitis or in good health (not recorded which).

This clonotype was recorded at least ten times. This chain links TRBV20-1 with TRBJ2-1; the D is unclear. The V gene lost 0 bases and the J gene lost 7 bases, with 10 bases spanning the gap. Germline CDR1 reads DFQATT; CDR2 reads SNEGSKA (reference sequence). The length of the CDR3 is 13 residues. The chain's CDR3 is CSARDLRLNEQFF. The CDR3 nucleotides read TGCAGTGCTAGAGATCTCCGTCTAAATGAGCAGTTCTTC.

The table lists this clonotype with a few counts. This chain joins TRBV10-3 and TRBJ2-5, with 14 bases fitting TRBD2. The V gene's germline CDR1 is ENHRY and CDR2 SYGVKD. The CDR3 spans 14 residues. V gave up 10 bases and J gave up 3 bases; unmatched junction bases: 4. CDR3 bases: TGTGCCACCGGGACTAGCGGGAGCAAAGAGACCCAGTACTTC. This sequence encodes CATGTSGSKETQYF.

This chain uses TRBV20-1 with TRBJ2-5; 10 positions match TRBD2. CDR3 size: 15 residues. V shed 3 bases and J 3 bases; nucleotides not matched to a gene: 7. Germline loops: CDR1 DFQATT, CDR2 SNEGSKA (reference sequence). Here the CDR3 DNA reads TGCAGTGCTAGCCCTCCTAGCGGGAGCAAAGAGACCCAGTACTTC. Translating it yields CSASPPSGSKETQYF.

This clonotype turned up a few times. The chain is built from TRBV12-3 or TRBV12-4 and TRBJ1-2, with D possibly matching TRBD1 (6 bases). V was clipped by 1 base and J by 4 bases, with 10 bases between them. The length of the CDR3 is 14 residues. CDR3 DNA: TGTGCCAGCAGTTTAGAGGGGGTTCGCTATGGCTACACCTTC. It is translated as CASSLEGVRYGYTF.

CDR3 sequence reads: CSVVLGLGPAGANVLTF. CDR3 coding DNA: TGCAGCGTTGTACTAGGATTAGGACCGGCTGGGGCCAACGTCCTGACTTTC. The chain combines TRBV29-1 with TRBJ2-6; the D gene is possibly TRBD2 (5 bases). The CDR3 is 17 amino acids. Germline lookup yields CDR1 SQVTM and CDR2 ANQGSEA. The V end lost 4 bases, the J end lost 2 bases, and 18 bases lay between the germline ends.

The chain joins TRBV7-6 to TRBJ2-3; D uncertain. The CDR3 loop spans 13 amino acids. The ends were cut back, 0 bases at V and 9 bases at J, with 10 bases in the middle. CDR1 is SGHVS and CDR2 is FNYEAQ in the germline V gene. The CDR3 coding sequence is TGTGCCAGCAGCTTAGCGCCCCCGGAGACGCAGTATTTT. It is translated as CASSLAPPETQYF. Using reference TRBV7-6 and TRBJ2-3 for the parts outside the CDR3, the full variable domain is GAGVSQSPRYKVTKRGQDVALRCDPISGHVSLYWYRQALGQGPEFLTYFNYEAQQDKSGLPNDRFSAERPEGSISTLTIQRTEQRDSAMYRCASSLAPPETQYFGPGTRLTVL.

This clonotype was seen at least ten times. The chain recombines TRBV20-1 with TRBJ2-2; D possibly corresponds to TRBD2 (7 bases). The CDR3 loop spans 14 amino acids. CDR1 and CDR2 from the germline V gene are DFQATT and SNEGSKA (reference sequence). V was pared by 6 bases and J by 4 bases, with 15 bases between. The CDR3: CSAPRGAGTGELFF. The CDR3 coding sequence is TGCAGTGCCCCCCGGGGGGCTGGCACCGGGGAGCTGTTTTTT.

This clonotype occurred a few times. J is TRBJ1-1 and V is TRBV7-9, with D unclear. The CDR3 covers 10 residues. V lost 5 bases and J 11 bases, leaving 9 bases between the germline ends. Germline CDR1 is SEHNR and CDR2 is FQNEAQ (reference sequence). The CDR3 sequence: CASSQAAAFF. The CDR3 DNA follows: TGTGCCAGCAGCCAAGCCGCTGCTTTCTTT. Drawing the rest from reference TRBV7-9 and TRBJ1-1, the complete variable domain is DTGVSQNPRHKITKRGQNVTFRCDPISEHNRLYWYRQTLGQGPEFLTYFQNEAQLEKSRLLSDRFSAERPKGSFSTLEIQRTEQGDSAMYLCASSQAAAFFGQGTRLTVV.

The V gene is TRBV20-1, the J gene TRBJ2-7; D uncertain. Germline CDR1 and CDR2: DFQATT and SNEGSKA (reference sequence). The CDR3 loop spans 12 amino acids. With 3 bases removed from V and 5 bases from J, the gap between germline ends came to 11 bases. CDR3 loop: CSASRIANEQYF. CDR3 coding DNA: TGCAGTGCTAGCAGGATAGCAAACGAGCAGTACTTC.

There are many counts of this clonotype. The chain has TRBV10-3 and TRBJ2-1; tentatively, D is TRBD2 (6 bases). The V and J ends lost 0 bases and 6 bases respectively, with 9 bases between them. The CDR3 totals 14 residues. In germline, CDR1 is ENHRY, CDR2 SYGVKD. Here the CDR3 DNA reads TGTGCCATCAGTGAGTCACGGGAGCCCAATGAGCAGTTCTTC. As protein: CAISESREPNEQFF.

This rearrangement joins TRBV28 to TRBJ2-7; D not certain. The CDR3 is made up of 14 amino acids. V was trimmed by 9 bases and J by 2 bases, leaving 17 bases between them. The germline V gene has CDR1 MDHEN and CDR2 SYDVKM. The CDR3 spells CASTTQWATYEQYF. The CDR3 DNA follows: TGTGCCAGTACTACCCAGTGGGCCACCTACGAGCAGTACTTC.

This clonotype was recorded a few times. The CDR3 region is CASSRARLARGELFF. CDR3 DNA: TGTGCCAGCAGCCGCGCCCGACTAGCCCGCGGGGAGCTGTTTTTT. V is TRBV5-6 and J is TRBJ2-2, with TRBD2 identical over 7 bases. This CDR3 has 15 amino acids. In germline, CDR1 is SGHDT, CDR2 YYEEEE. V trimming: 4 bases; J trimming: 7 bases; junction bases outside the gene matches: 10.

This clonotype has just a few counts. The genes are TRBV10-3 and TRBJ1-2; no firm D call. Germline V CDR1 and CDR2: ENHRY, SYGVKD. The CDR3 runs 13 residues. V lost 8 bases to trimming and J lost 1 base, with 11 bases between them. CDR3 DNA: TGTGCCATCGGGGTGGAGGGTAACTATGGCTACACCTTC. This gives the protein CAIGVEGNYGYTF.

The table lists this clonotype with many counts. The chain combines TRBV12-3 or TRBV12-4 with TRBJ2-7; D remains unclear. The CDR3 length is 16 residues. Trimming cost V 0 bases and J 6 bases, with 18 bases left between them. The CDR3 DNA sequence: TGTGCCAGCAGTTTAGCGCAAGTGGGCGCGAGAGGCGAGCAGTACTTC. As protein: CASSLAQVGARGEQYF.

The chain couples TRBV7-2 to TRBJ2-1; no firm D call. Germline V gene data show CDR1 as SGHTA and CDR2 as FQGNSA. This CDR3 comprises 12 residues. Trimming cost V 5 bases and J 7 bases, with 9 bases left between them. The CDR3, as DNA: TGTGCCAGCAGCCCGGCGGTGAATGAGCAGTTCTTC. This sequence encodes CASSPAVNEQFF.

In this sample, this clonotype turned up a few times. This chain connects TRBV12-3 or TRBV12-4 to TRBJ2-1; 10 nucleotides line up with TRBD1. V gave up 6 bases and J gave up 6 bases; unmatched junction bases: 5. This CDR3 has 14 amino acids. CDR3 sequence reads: CASRVGQGTNEQFF. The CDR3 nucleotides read TGTGCCAGCAGAGTGGGACAGGGGACCAATGAGCAGTTCTTC.

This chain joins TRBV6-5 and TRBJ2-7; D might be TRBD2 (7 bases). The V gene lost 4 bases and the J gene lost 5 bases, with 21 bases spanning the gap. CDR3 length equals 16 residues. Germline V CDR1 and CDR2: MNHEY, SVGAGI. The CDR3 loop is CASSSRGGGRYDEQYF. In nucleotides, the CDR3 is TGTGCCAGCAGTTCTAGGGGAGGGGGTAGATACGACGAGCAGTACTTC.

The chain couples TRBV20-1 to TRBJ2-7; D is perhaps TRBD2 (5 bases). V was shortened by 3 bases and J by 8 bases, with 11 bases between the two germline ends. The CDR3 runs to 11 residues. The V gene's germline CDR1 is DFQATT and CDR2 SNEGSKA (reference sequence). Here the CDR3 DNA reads TGCAGTGCTAGCCGACTAAGCCAGCAGTACTTC. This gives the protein CSASRLSQQYF.

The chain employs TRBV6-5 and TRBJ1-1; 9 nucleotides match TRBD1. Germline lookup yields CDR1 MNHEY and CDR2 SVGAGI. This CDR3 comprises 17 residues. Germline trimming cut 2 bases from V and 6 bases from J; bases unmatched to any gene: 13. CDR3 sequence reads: CASSYGVHRGREAEAFF. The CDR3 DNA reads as TGTGCCAGCAGTTACGGGGTCCACAGGGGGCGTGAGGCTGAAGCTTTCTTT.

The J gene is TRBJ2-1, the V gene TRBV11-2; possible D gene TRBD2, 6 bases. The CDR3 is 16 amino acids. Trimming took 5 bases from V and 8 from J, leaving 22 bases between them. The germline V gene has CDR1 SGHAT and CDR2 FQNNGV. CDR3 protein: CASSPDSGHGDHEQFF. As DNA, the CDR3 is TGTGCCAGCAGCCCCGATAGCGGCCATGGCGATCATGAGCAGTTCTTC.